This T cell receptor beta chain was recovered during a study of sequential checkpoint blockade in melanoma. Study-level background: Arm A got nivolumab then ipilimumab; arm B the reverse, 1:1. Both treatment sequences were followed by maintenance nivolumab.

CDR1 is SGHTA and CDR2 is FQGTGA in the germline V gene. Trimming shortened V by 2 bases and J by 2 bases, and 6 bases separated the two germline ends. This CDR3 is 13 amino acids long. As to treatment: randomized to nivolumab then ipilimumab (arm A) or the reverse (arm B). Live CD3+CD8+ CD19− CD56− cells were sorted from PBMCs. Profiling relied on immunoSEQ multiplex PCR, and the TCRdb table lists in-frame clones only, not all of them. The table has 15,000 to 20,000 clones, 65% to 80% seen once. This chain uses TRBV7-3 with TRBJ2-5, with a weak D call TRBD1 (6 bases). Sample: CD8+ T cells sorted from blood (inferred from file names), taken from a patient given nivolumab and ipilimumab in sequence. The TCR sequence derives from a human donor with melanoma. CDR3 DNA sequence: TGTGCCAGCAGCTTAGACAGGCAAGAGACCCAGTACTTC. Protein: CASSLDRQETQYF.